Shown below are 20 T cell receptor beta chains from a single sample sequenced in a study of tumor-infiltrating lymphocytes in primary liver carcinoma. Total RNA amounting to roughly 0.5 ug was the source from which TCR beta cDNA was made with a constant-region primer. ARM-PCR, slightly modified, supplied the TCR beta libraries through three nested multiplex PCR rounds. The two initial PCR rounds, about 9 cycles each, used TRBV1-TRBV30 forward and C-beta reverse primers. TCRdb passed the multiplex PCR reads through MiXCR, listing each CDR3 protein once. The table records about 310,000 distinct CDR3 sequences, approximately 65% of them present only once. It was unsorted whole blood that yielded blood RNA, and germline DNA was also extracted. The specimen sequenced was peripheral blood. Source of these receptors: a man aged 40-49 years with primary liver carcinoma and hepatitis B virus infection.

A remark on this clonotype: This likely comes from a read error, as the CDR3 has no conserved phenylalanine or tryptophan at its end. V is TRBV5-4 and J is TRBJ2-1; D tentatively reads TRBD1 or TRBD2 (5 bases each). The CDR3 covers 15 residues. Germline assignment: CDR1 SGHNT and CDR2 YYREEE (reference sequence). CDR3 amino acids: CASSLGGNSYDEQFS. CDR3 nucleotide sequence: TGTGCCAGCAGCCTTGGGGGAAACTCCTACGATGAGCAGTTCTCC.

V gene TRBV29-1 combines with J gene TRBJ1-2; D is uncertain. Germline-derived CDR1 and CDR2 are SQVTM and ANQGSEA. This CDR3 region has 12 residues. The CDR3 bases are TGCTACGTTGGAGGCCTTAACTATGGCTACACCTTC. Its translation: CYVGGLNYGYTF.

As for this clonotype: An end of the junction does not agree with germline; a read error may underlie this. DNA for the CDR3: TGTGCTAGTGCGGCTAGCGGGACCAATAAGCAGTTCTTC. This translates into CASAASGTNKQFF. The chain couples TRBV12-5 to TRBJ2-1; 9 nucleotides agree with TRBD2. Germline-derived CDR1 and CDR2 are LGHNT and FRNRAP. The CDR3 consists of 13 residues.

This clonotype was seen just once. A clone one base away is much larger, so this may be a read error. The rearrangement links TRBV6-5 to TRBJ2-5, with D possibly being TRBD2 (5 bases). Germline CDR1 is MNHEY and CDR2 is SVGAGI. This CDR3 spans 12 amino acids. CDR3 in amino acids: CASSSPGETHYF. CDR3 sequence (DNA): TGTGCCAGCAGTTCCCCTGGGGAGACCCATTACTTC.

A few counts support this clonotype. The chain joins TRBV4-3 to TRBJ2-7; 9 positions agree with TRBD2. This CDR3 region has 15 residues. V was pared by 0 bases and J by 6 bases, with 6 bases of the junction left unmatched. Germline assignment: CDR1 LGHNA and CDR2 YSLEER. The CDR3 reads CASSQDPSGACEQYF. The CDR3 nucleotides read TGCGCCAGCAGCCAAGATCCTAGCGGGGCCTGCGAGCAGTACTTC.

Notes on this clonotype: One end of the junction does not line up with germline, which may come from a read error. The chain has TRBV29-1 and TRBJ2-3; TRBD1 matches at 8 bases. The CDR3 sequence is 12 residues long. Germline CDR1 is SQVTM and CDR2 is ANQGSEA. CDR3 nucleotides: TGCAACGTTGGACAGGGAACTGATACGCAGTATTTT. Residues: CNVGQGTDTQYF.

Turning to this clonotype: This may come from a read error, since a much larger clone is one base off. The V and J genes are TRBV29-1 and TRBJ2-2; D may be TRBD2 (5 bases). Germline CDR1 SQVTM, CDR2 ANQGSEA. The CDR3 spans 11 residues. The CDR3 loop is CSVVGSGELSF. The CDR3 nucleotides are TGCAGCGTAGTAGGGTCCGGGGAGCTGTCTTTT.

In regard to this clonotype: This could be a read error, since a much larger clone is one nucleotide away. The chain couples TRBV12-3 or TRBV12-4 to TRBJ1-3; D not resolved. The CDR3 length is 16 residues. V lost 6 bases, J lost 4 bases, and 19 bases lay in between. The CDR3 DNA reads TGTGCCAGCAGCCTGAACCACATGGTGTTCGGAAACACCATATATTTT. It encodes CASSLNHMVFGNTIYF.

This clonotype appeared once. An end of the junction differs from the germline gene, which may be a read error. The rearrangement joins TRBV28 to TRBJ2-2; 9 bases line up with TRBD1. The CDR3 is 16 amino acids. The germline gives CDR1 MDHEN, CDR2 SYDVKM. The DNA of the CDR3 is TGTGACAGCAGTTTACCGGGACAGGGACTTACCGGGGAGCTGTTTTTT. Its translation is CDSSLPGQGLTGELFF.

This clonotype was seen repeatedly, ten times or more. V and J are TRBV12-3 or TRBV12-4 and TRBJ1-6; no reliable D call. V gave up 6 bases and J gave up 13 bases, with 13 bases separating them. The CDR3 runs to 12 residues. CDR3: CASRDDQAPLHF. The CDR3 DNA follows: TGTGCCAGCAGAGATGACCAGGCGCCCCTCCACTTT.

The rearrangement uses TRBV10-3 and TRBJ2-3; unclear D gene. Germline values: CDR1 ENHRY, CDR2 SYGVKD. The CDR3 is 12 amino acids. Trimming took 8 bases from V and 6 from J, leaving 12 bases between them. Here the CDR3 DNA reads TGTGCCATCGGTTGGGCGGCGGATACGCAGTATTTT. It is translated as CAIGWAADTQYF.

Concerning this clonotype itself: The germline gene is not matched at one end of the junction; a read error may be the cause. The gene calls are TRBV29-1 and TRBJ1-1; D might be TRBD1 (5 bases). CDR1 and CDR2 (germline): SQVTM, ANQGSEA. The CDR3 totals 13 residues. In nucleotides, the CDR3 is TGCAGCTCGTCTGAGGGCGGGGGTACTGAATCTTTCTTT. It yields the protein CSSSEGGGTESFF.

Concerning this clonotype: At one boundary the junction diverges from the germline segment, which might be a read error. The rearrangement joins TRBV29-1 to TRBJ2-1; 12 positions agree with TRBD2. The CDR3 loop spans 19 amino acids. Germline V gene sequence: CDR1 SQVTM, CDR2 ANQGSEA. The CDR3 reads CTTTAGLAGGSSSYNEKFF. The CDR3 DNA sequence: TGCACCACAACGGCGGGTCTAGCGGGAGGGTCGAGCTCCTACAATGAGAAGTTCTTC.

As to this clonotype: A junction boundary mismatches the germline segment, possibly from a read error. The chain recombines TRBV6-6 with TRBJ1-1; maybe TRBD1 (6 bases). This CDR3 comprises 16 residues. Germline-derived CDR1 and CDR2 are MNHNY and SVGAGI (reference sequence). The chain's CDR3 is CASSKHTGMKDTEASF. DNA for the CDR3: TGTGCCAGCAGTAAGCATACAGGGATGAAGGACACTGAAGCTTCTTTT.

The chain employs TRBV5-1 and TRBJ2-5; 10 bases match TRBD2. J gave up 3 bases and V 4 bases, and 6 bases lay outside the gene matches. Germline lookup yields CDR1 SGHRS and CDR2 YFSETQ. The CDR3 length is 15 residues. CDR3 amino acids: CASSDPSGREETQYF. In DNA form, the CDR3 reads TGCGCCAGCAGCGACCCTAGCGGGAGAGAAGAGACCCAGTACTTC.

This clonotype was detected ten times or more. The chain combines TRBV6-5 with TRBJ2-2; possibly TRBD2 for D (5 bases). This CDR3 has 13 amino acids. Germline lookup yields CDR1 MNHEY and CDR2 SVGAGI. Trimming left V 7 bases short and J 8 bases short, with 14 bases between. CDR3 loop: CASTNAGVGELFF. The CDR3 DNA sequence: TGTGCCAGCACTAACGCCGGGGTTGGGGAGCTGTTTTTT.

This clonotype was detected once. The chain employs TRBV5-1 and TRBJ1-1, with 9 bases aligning to TRBD1. The germline V gene has CDR1 SGHRS and CDR2 YFSETQ. The CDR3 has 18 residues. The junction had 10 bases not matched to a gene; V was cut back by 0 bases and J by 1 base. The CDR3 bases are TGCGCCAGCAGCTTGGATTCGTGGGACAGGGCTCGGAACACTGAAGCTTTCTTT. Translation gives CASSLDSWDRARNTEAFF.

This clonotype came up many times. This chain joins TRBV12-3 or TRBV12-4 and TRBJ2-5; 7 nucleotides align to TRBD2. This CDR3 has 14 residues. J gave up 5 bases and V 5 bases, and 8 bases lay outside the gene matches. The CDR3 here is CASSPSSGTETQYF. Written as DNA, the CDR3 is TGTGCCAGCAGTCCCAGCAGCGGGACGGAGACCCAGTACTTC.

V gene TRBV6-5 combines with J gene TRBJ2-7; 9 nucleotides line up with TRBD2. Germline CDR1 reads MNHEY; CDR2 reads SVGAGI. J was trimmed by 0 bases and V by 4 bases; bases with no gene match: 7. The CDR3 covers 16 residues. CDR3 sequence (DNA): TGTGCCAGCAGTTCCGGACTAGCGTCAAGCTCCTACGAGCAGTACTTC. Translated, it gives CASSSGLASSSYEQYF.

This clonotype was seen many times. Written as DNA, the CDR3 is TGTGCCAGCAGTTTTGCGGGAGGTACAGATACGCAGTATTTT. As protein: CASSFAGGTDTQYF. The genes are TRBV12-3 or TRBV12-4 and TRBJ2-3; 8 bases map to TRBD2. The length of the CDR3 is 14 residues. V gave up 3 bases and J gave up 3 bases; unmatched junction bases: 2.